Listed here is a single T cell receptor beta chain. This entry is derived from a study of blood T cell repertoires in COVID-19. Study-level information: Sites in the United States, Italy and Spain provided acute and convalescent COVID-19 samples. Nucleic acid was either cDNA or gDNA, and it came from T cells, B-cell-depleted T cells, or PBMCs.

CDR3 length: 15 amino acids. V was cut by 2 bases and J by 4 bases, with 14 bases left in between. Germline V gene sequence: CDR1 KGHSH, CDR2 LQKENI. Original processing methods: Nucleated cell number was recorded as an estimate derived from reference gene primer amplification. Using immunoSEQ multiplex PCR, the repertoire was profiled, and TCRdb retains in-frame clones only, with some absent. V and J calls and clone size follow that table, whereas D and trimming were derived from the DNA. The sample records around 340,000 clones, approximately 83% being singletons. Source material: PBMCs or T cells enriched from blood (not recorded which). V is TRBV18 and J is TRBJ1-2; TRBD1 might be the D (6 bases). The sequence derives from a woman aged 40 to 50 with acute COVID-19. The DNA of the CDR3 is TGTGCCAGCTCACCAAGTCTGGACAGTATCTATGGCTACACCTTC. This translates into CASSPSLDSIYGYTF.